One T cell receptor beta chain is described in this entry. The antigen remains unidentified. The CDR3 runs to 12 residues. The V end lost 5 bases, the J end lost 6 bases, and 10 bases lay between the germline ends. CDR1 is SEHNR, CDR2 FQNEAQ, per germline (reference sequence). It was with a sample-barcoded 5' primer and a J-beta primer mix that a second PCR of roughly 6 to 12 cycles was run. A template-switch adaptor that had 12 random nucleotides put a tag on each cDNA molecule. TCRdb redid the calling of the 5' RACE reads with MiXCR, one entry per CDR3 protein. The sample lists about 830,000 distinct CDR3 sequences; 62% were seen once. Donation came from healthy Caucasian individuals in Russia who were aged roughly 6 to 95. Extractions gave at least 5.5 micrograms of total RNA per sample. The data were obtained in a study of blood T cells in healthy people across ages. Notes on the study in general: TCR beta diversity tracked closely with naive T cell percentage.

This sequence joins TRBV7-9 and TRBJ1-1; the D is unclear. This clonotype originated in a man aged 25-40 years in good health. The sequenced material came from blood. The CDR3 bases are TGTGCCAGCAGCCTCAGTTTTTCTGAAGCTTTCTTT. Translated, it gives CASSLSFSEAFF.